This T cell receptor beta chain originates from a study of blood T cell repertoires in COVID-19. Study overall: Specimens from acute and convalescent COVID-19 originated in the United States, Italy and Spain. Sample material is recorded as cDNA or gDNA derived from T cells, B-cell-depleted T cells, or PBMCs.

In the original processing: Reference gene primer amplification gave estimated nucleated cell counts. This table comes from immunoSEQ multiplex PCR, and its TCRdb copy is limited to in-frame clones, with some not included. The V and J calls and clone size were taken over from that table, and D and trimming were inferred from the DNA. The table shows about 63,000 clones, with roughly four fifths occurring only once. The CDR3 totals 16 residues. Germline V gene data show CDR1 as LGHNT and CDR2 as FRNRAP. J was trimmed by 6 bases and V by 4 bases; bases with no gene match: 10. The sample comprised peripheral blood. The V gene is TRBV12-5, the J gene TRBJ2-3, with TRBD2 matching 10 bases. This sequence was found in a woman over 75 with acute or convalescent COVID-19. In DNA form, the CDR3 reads TGTGCTAGTGGTTCCCCGGGTCTAGCGGGAGAGGATACGCAGTATTTT. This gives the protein CASGSPGLAGEDTQYF.